The 11 T cell receptor beta chains below were found in one sample sequenced in a study of shared clonotypes between healthy human individuals. The assay was immunoSEQ multiplex PCR, and TCRdb's table has in-frame clones only and misses some. Of over 950,000 clones in the sample, 60% to 85% were seen once. Material for sequencing was memory CD4+ T cells from PBMCs. Subset given: CD45RA-negative fraction. Every receptor here comes from a man aged 18 to 29 in good health. Some clones in this sample may be carry-over from other donors' samples.

The chain carries TRBV19 and TRBJ1-1, with a possible D match to TRBD1 (5 bases). The CDR3 has 14 residues. The V gene lost 1 base and the J gene lost 6 bases, with 12 bases spanning the gap. The germline V gene has CDR1 LNHDA and CDR2 SQIVND (reference sequence). The CDR3: CASSIVVRGAEAFF. Written as DNA, the CDR3 is TGTGCCAGTAGTATAGTAGTTCGGGGCGCTGAAGCTTTCTTT.

The chain uses TRBV6-6 and TRBJ2-7; 10 bases are a match to TRBD2. The germline CDR1 and CDR2 sequences are MNHNY and SVGAGI (reference sequence). CDR3 length: 16 amino acids. With V trimmed by 5 bases and J by 6 bases, 13 bases remained unmatched. CDR3 nucleotide sequence: TGTGCCAGCAGTCTTCCGACTAGCGGGCATACTAGCGAGCAGTACTTC. As protein: CASSLPTSGHTSEQYF.

A remark on this clone: Within the sample, other DNA sequences also encode this same CDR3. DNA for the CDR3: TGTGCCAGCAGCTTAGCTGGAGGGCCGGGGGAGACCCAGTACTTC. Translating it yields CASSLAGGPGETQYF. The chain has TRBV7-3 and TRBJ2-5; possible D gene TRBD2, 6 bases. The V gene lost 2 bases and the J gene lost 5 bases, with 15 bases spanning the gap. This CDR3 spans 15 amino acids. Germline V gene data show CDR1 as SGHTA and CDR2 as FQGTGA. Complete variable domain (other parts from reference TRBV7-3 and TRBJ2-5): GAGVSQTPSNKVTEKGKYVELRCDPISGHTALYWYRQSLGQGPEFLIYFQGTGAADDSGLPNDRFFAVRPEGSVSTLKIQRTERGDSAVYLCASSLAGGPGETQYFGPGTRLLVL.

The V gene is TRBV7-3, the J gene TRBJ2-7; 10 positions match TRBD1. Germline-derived CDR1 and CDR2 are SGHTA and FQGTGA. This CDR3 comprises 16 residues. Trimming took 5 bases from V and 7 from J; bases not matched to a gene: 14. CDR3 amino acids: CASSQFPGTGAGEQYF. The CDR3 DNA follows: TGTGCCAGCAGCCAATTCCCCGGGACAGGGGCCGGAGAGCAGTACTTC.

This chain links TRBV28 with TRBJ2-5; no firm D call. From germline, CDR1 is MDHEN and CDR2 SYDVKM. V was pared by 4 bases and J by 5 bases, with 8 bases between. The CDR3 has 12 residues. CDR3: CASSWVGETQYF. The CDR3 DNA reads as TGTGCCAGCAGTTGGGTCGGGGAGACCCAGTACTTC.

This clone appeared a few times. This sequence joins TRBV9 and TRBJ1-5; a weak D match, TRBD1 (6 bases). The CDR3 runs 14 residues. From germline, CDR1 is SGDLS and CDR2 YYNGEE. Trimming cost V 0 bases and J 7 bases, with 11 bases left between them. The CDR3 region is CASSVGPQGQPQHF. The CDR3 region has the DNA TGTGCCAGCAGCGTAGGTCCTCAGGGGCAGCCCCAGCATTTT.

V gene TRBV5-1 combines with J gene TRBJ2-6; TRBD1 aligns across 7 bases. The CDR3 runs to 16 residues. The junction had 5 bases not matched to a gene; V was cut back by 5 bases and J by 0 bases. The germline CDR1 and CDR2 sequences are SGHRS and YFSETQ. The DNA for the CDR3 is TGCGCCAGCAGACAGGGGTCCAGCTCTGGGGCCAACGTCCTGACTTTC. It encodes CASRQGSSSGANVLTF.

The chain has TRBV9 and TRBJ2-2; weak D call: TRBD1 (5 bases). The V end lost 2 bases, the J end lost 0 bases, and 8 bases lay between the germline ends. This CDR3 is built from 15 residues. Germline CDR1 is SGDLS and CDR2 is YYNGEE. CDR3 coding DNA: TGTGCCAGCAGCGTTACAGGAACGAACACCGGGGAGCTGTTTTTT. It codes for CASSVTGTNTGELFF.

This clone has a count of ten or more. The genes are TRBV28 and TRBJ1-1; perhaps TRBD1 as D (6 bases). This CDR3 is 18 amino acids long. V was cut by 5 bases and J by 4 bases, with 26 bases left in between. The germline V gene encodes CDR1 MDHEN and CDR2 SYDVKM. CDR3 residues: CASSRRTAAQNRGTEAFF. CDR3 bases: TGTGCCAGCAGTCGACGGACAGCCGCACAAAACCGGGGCACTGAAGCTTTCTTT.

J is TRBJ2-5 and V is TRBV7-8; D is perhaps TRBD2 (6 bases). With 4 bases removed from V and 4 bases from J, the gap between germline ends came to 19 bases. The CDR3 runs 16 residues. CDR1 SGHVS and CDR2 FQNEAQ come from the germline V gene. CDR3 region: CASSSGRPGGGETQYF. In nucleotides, the CDR3 is TGTGCCAGCAGCTCCGGGCGGCCCGGGGGTGGAGAGACCCAGTACTTC. The variable domain in full, with the rest retrieved from reference TRBV7-8 and TRBJ2-5, is GAGVSQSPRYKVAKRGQDVALRCDPISGHVSLFWYQQALGQGPEFLTYFQNEAQLDKSGLPSDRFFAERPEGSVSTLKIQRTQQEDSAVYLCASSSGRPGGGETQYFGPGTRLLVL.

Regarding this clone: The junction does not match germline at one end; this may be a read error. The rearrangement uses TRBV19 and TRBJ1-3; D remains ambiguous. This CDR3 contains 13 residues. Germline CDR1 and CDR2: LNHDA and SQIVND (reference sequence). The CDR3 is CAGSSLSGNTIYF. The CDR3 region has the DNA TGTGCCGGTAGTAGTTTATCCGGAAACACCATATATTTT.